In its sample, the clone carrying this TCR beta chain was seen a few times. Its antigen remains unknown. Sequencing was done on patients that had shown CD8+CD57+ cell expansion by flow cytometry. Germline V gene data show CDR1 as MGHDK and CDR2 as SYGVNS. V shed 0 bases and J 8 bases; nucleotides not matched to a gene: 20. The CDR3 sequence is 19 residues long. The data derive from a study of CD8+CD57+ T cells in acquired aplastic anemia. Study results and limitations: Both patients and controls carried the same twenty-nine CD8+ CDR3 sequences.

Researchers used genomic DNA as the template to profile TCR beta VDJ and CDR3. TCRdb reanalysed the reads using MiXCR and keeps one entry per CDR3 protein. The data contain some 200,000 distinct CDR3 sequences, about 60% of them singletons. This chain connects TRBV25-1 to TRBJ1-2, with TRBD1 matching over 8 bases. Sample: sorted CD4+, CD8+, or CD8+CD57+ T cells (not recorded which) from PBMCs. The clonotype was recovered from a human donor with aplastic anemia. CDR3 sequence: CASSEYRSADRASTHGYTF. CDR3 nucleotides: TGTGCCAGCAGTGAATATCGTTCGGCGGACAGGGCTTCCACGCACGGCTACACCTTC.